This T cell receptor (gamma chain) is from a study of intestinal T cells in coeliac disease. The wider study: Controls in the TRG cohort averaged almost 55 years, coeliac patients 16.0.

The table lists this clone with a few counts. As yet, its antigen is unknown. LymphoTrack primers amplified TRG sequences from about 180 ng of biopsy DNA. TCRdb re-called the multiplex PCR reads via CATT. The sample has about 700 gamma-chain clones; roughly 52% are singletons. Each case's genomic DNA was extracted from ten roughly 5-µm formalin-fixed paraffin-embedded scrolls. Study-level points and caveats: Reported leave-one-out accuracy of TRD kmer clustering was roughly 90%. Age differed significantly between coeliac patients and controls.

The CDR3 is made up of 11 amino acids. Germline loops: CDR1 VENAVY, CDR2 YDSYNSRV. The TCR originated in a human donor with celiac disease. The chain has TRGV8 and TRGJ1 or TRGJ2. The sequencing input was a duodenal biopsy. Written as DNA, the CDR3 is TGTGCACCTGGGATAGTAGGGAAGAAACTCTTT. It specifies CAPGIVGKKLF.